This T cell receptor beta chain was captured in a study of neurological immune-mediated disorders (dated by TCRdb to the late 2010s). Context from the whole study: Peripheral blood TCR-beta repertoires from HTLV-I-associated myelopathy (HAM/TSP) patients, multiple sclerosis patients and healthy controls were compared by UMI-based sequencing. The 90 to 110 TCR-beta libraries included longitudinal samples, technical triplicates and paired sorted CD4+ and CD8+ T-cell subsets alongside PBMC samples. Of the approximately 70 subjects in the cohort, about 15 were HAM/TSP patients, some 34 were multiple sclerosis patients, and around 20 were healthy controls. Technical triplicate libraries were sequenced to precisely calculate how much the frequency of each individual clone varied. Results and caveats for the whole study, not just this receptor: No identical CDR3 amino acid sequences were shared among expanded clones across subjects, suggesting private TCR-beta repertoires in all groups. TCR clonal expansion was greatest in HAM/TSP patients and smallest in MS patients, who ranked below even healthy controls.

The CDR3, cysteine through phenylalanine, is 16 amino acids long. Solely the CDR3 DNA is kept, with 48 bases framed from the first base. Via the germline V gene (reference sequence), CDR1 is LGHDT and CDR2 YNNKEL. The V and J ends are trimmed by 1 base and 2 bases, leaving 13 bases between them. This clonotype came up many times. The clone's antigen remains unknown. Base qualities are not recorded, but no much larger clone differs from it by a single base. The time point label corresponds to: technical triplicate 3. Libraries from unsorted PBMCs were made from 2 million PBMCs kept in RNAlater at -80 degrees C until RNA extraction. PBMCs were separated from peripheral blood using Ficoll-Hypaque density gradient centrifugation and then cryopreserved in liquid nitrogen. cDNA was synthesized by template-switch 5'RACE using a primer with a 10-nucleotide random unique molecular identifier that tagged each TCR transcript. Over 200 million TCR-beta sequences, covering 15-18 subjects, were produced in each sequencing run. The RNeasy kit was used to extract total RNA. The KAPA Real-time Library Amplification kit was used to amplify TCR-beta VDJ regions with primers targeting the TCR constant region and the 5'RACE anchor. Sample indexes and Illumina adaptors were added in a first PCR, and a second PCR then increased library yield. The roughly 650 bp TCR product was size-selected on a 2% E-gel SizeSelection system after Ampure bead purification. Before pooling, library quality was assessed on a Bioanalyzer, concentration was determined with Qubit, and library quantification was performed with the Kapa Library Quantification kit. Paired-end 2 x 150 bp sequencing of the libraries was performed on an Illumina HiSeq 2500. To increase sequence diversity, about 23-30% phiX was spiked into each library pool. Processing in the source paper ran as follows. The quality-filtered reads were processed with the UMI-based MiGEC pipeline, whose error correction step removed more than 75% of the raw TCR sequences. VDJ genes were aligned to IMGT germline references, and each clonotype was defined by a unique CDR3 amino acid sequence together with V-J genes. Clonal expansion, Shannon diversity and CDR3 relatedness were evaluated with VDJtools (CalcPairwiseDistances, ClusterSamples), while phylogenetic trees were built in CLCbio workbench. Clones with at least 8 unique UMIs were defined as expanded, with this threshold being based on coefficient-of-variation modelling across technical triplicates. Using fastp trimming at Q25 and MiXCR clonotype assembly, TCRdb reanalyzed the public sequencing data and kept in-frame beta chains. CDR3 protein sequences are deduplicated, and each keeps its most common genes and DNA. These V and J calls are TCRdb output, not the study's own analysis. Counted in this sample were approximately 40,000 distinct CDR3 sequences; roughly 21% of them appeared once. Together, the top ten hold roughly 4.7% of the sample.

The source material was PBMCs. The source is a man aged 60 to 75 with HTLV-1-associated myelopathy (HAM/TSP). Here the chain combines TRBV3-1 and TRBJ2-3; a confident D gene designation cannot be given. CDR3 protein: CASSQGELRPTDTQYF. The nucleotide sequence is TGTGCCAGCAGCCAAGGGGAACTCAGACCCACAGATACGCAGTATTTT.